Detailed here is one T cell receptor beta chain. Its antigen is still unknown. CDR3 length: 12 residues. Libraries were prepared by immunoSEQ multiplex PCR; TCRdb keeps only in-frame clonotypes and omits some of them. The data show roughly 48,000 clones, around 83% seen once. The data were taken from a study of OX40 agonist ivuxolimab in advanced cancers. As for the study in general: Every 2 weeks, patients got intravenous ivuxolimab at one of six dose levels (0.01-10 mg/kg). Three patients responded partially, comprising one with hepatocellular carcinoma and two with cutaneous melanoma. Study observations and caveats: Among T cells, CD8+ cells averaged more expanded clones than CD4+ cells.

Patients had blood sampled at baseline and again on cycle 4 day 1 and cycle 7 day 1. The specimen was CD4+ or CD8+ T cells sorted from blood, collected in a trial of the OX40 agonist ivuxolimab. The chain has TRBV21-1 and TRBJ1-1. TRBV21-1 is listed as a pseudogene. The sequence was obtained from an adult with an advanced solid tumor such as melanoma, head and neck, liver or kidney cancer. CDR3 protein: CARGTQSTEAFF. CDR3 coding DNA: TGTGCCAGGGGGACCCAGAGCACTGAAGCTTTCTTT.